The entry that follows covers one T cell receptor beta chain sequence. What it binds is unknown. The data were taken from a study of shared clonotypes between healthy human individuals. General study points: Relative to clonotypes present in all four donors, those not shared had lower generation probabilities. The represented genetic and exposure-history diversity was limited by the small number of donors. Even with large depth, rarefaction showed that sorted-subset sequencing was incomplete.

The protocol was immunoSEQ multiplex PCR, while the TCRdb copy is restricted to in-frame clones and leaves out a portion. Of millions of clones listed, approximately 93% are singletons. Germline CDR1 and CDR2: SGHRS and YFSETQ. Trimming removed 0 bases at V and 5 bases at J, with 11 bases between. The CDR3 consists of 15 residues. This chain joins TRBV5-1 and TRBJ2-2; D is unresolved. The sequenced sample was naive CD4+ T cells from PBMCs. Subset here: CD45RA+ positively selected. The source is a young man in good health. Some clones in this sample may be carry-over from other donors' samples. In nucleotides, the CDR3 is TGCGCCAGCAGCTTGGACCCACCTCCGACCGGGGAGCTGTTTTTT. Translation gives CASSLDPPPTGELFF.